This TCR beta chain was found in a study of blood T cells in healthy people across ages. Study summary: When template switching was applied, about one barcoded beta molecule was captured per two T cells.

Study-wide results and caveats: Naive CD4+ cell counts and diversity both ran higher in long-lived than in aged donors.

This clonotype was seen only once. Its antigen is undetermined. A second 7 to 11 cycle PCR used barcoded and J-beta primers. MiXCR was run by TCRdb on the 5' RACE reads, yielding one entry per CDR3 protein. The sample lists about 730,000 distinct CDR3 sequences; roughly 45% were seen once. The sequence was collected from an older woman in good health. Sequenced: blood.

CDR3 amino acids: CASSYPTSGAQETQYF. Here the CDR3 DNA reads TGTGCCAGCAGTTACCCCACTAGCGGAGCACAAGAGACCCAGTACTTC. The rearrangement uses TRBV12-3 or TRBV12-4 and TRBJ2-5; 8 positions agree with TRBD2. The J segment lost 2 bases and the V segment lost 4 bases, leaving 9 bases of the junction unmatched. This CDR3 is built from 16 residues.